This is a list of T cell receptor beta chains from one sample in a study of shared clonotypes between healthy human individuals. Profiling relied on immunoSEQ multiplex PCR, and the TCRdb table lists in-frame clones only, not all of them. Among over 400,000 clones, almost 80% were seen once, and the ten largest hold 12%. Sequencing input: PBMCs. The receptors stem from a middle-aged woman in good health. Some clones in this sample may be carry-over from other donors' samples. CDR3s include the opening cysteine and the closing phenylalanine or tryptophan. Each record gives: J gene, D gene, clone size, V gene, CDR3 DNA, CDR3 protein. A D gene is named only where the DNA matches it firmly. Not all rows give a size; the values are once, few, many and, for expanded clones, a class.

TRBJ2-1,.,.,TRBV7-2,TGTGCCAGCACTATGGGGGGGGCGAGCGTGGGGCAGTTCTTC,CASTMGGASVGQFF
TRBJ2-7,TRBD2,.,TRBV14,TGTGCCAGCAGCCAAGATCGGAGTAGCGGGGGCTTCTCCTACGAGCAGTACTTC,CASSQDRSSGGFSYEQYF
TRBJ2-5,.,.,TRBV21-1,TGTGCCAGCAGCATTAAAACAGGGACGAAAGAGACCCAGTACTTC,CASSIKTGTKETQYF
TRBJ2-1,.,.,TRBV10-3,TGTGCCATCAGGGAAACGGGGTTGAGGTACAATGAGCAGCTCTTC,CAIRETGLRYNEQLF
TRBJ1-1,TRBD1,.,TRBV10-3,TGTGCCATCAGTGAGAGGGGGGACAGGGCAACTGAAGCTTTCTTT,CAISERGDRATEAFF
TRBJ2-4,TRBD2,.,TRBV4-2,TGTGCCAGCAGCCACCTCTCCCCGGGACTAGCGGGAGTAAGTTCGCCCAAAAACATTCAGTACTTC,CASSHLSPGLAGVSSPKNIQYF
TRBJ2-7,TRBD1,.,TRBV29-1,TGCAGCGTTAGCGGGACAGGGATATCCGAGCAGTACTTC,CSVSGTGISEQYF
TRBJ2-7,.,.,TRBV28,TGTGCCAGCAGTTTAGGTGGGGGGCGACTCGACTACGAGCAGTACTTC,CASSLGGGRLDYEQYF
TRBJ2-1,TRBD2,.,TRBV2,TGTGCCAGCAGTGGAGGGAGGGTTGGTGAGCAGTTCTTC,CASSGGRVGEQFF
TRBJ2-3,.,.,TRBV15,TGTGCCACCAGCAGAGTTCGCCTCGGCACAGATACGCAGTATTTT,CATSRVRLGTDTQYF
TRBJ2-7,.,.,TRBV23-1,TGCGCCAGCAGTCAATCCCGGTCCCCCTACGAGCAGTACTTC,CASSQSRSPYEQYF
TRBJ1-6,.,.,TRBV25-1,TGTGCCAGCAGTGCCCGAGGTGGGGAGACCTATAATTCACCCCTCCACTTT,CASSARGGETYNSPLHF
TRBJ1-1,.,.,TRBV7-2,TGTGCCAGCAGCTTAAATCCGGGGTCGAAGACTGAAGCTTTCTTT,CASSLNPGSKTEAFF
TRBJ1-1,.,.,TRBV5-1,TGCGCCAGCAATCCCGGACAGCCGAACACTGAAGCTTTCTTT,CASNPGQPNTEAFF
TRBJ1-5,TRBD1,.,TRBV30,TGTGCCTGGAGCCAGGGGGCTAGGAATCAGCCCCAGCATTTT,CAWSQGARNQPQHF
TRBJ2-2,TRBD2,once,TRBV5-1,TGCGCCAGCAGCTTGGTTGGGACTAGCTCGTCCGGGGAGCTGTTTTTT,CASSLVGTSSSGELFF
TRBJ2-2,TRBD2,.,TRBV4-1,TGCGCCAGCAGCAAAGATAATGTAGCGGGAGGACGGAACACCGGGGAGCTGTTTTTT,CASSKDNVAGGRNTGELFF
TRBJ2-2,.,.,TRBV9,TGTGCCAGCAGCCCTAGACGGGGTATTGACACCGGGGAGCTGTTTTTT,CASSPRRGIDTGELFF
TRBJ2-5,TRBD2,.,TRBV10-2,TGCGCCAGCAGCGGACTAGCGGGGGCACAAGAGACCCAGTACTTC,CASSGLAGAQETQYF
TRBJ2-7,.,once,TRBV5-4,TGTGCCAGCAGCTCCGGTGGAGGGCTTTTGGGTCTACGCGAGCAGTACTTC,CASSSGGGLLGLREQYF
TRBJ2-7,.,.,TRBV9,TGTGCCAGCAGCGTAGTCCCGGGTAAGGGGGTCGAGCAGTACTTC,CASSVVPGKGVEQYF
TRBJ2-3,.,.,TRBV11-1,TGTGCCAGCAGCTTAGATAGTCTAGCGCTACAGTATTTT,CASSLDSLALQYF
TRBJ1-1,.,.,TRBV28,TGTGCCAGCAGTTTGGAAGCTGTGAACACTGAAGCTTTCTTT,CASSLEAVNTEAFF
TRBJ2-7,TRBD1,.,TRBV7-8,TGTGCCAGCAGCAATGGACAGGGCCGCTACGAGCAGTACTTC,CASSNGQGRYEQYF
TRBJ1-1,TRBD1,few,TRBV5-6,TGTGCCAGCAGCTTGGACCCTTCCAGGGGGATGAACACTGAAGCTTTCTTT,CASSLDPSRGMNTEAFF
TRBJ1-6,.,.,TRBV10-2,TGCGCCAGCAGTGCCCAGTTACAGGCGACACCCCTCCACTTT,CASSAQLQATPLHF
TRBJ2-7,.,.,TRBV28,TGTGCCAGCAGTGGCCGGGACTTCCTCTCCTACGAGCAGTACTTC,CASSGRDFLSYEQYF
TRBJ1-3,.,many,TRBV5-5,TGTGCCAGCAGCTTGTCCAAGCGGTCCTCTGGAAACACCATATATTTT,CASSLSKRSSGNTIYF
TRBJ2-7,TRBD1,.,TRBV19,TGTGCCAGTAGTGCCCTCGGGGGGACAGGGACCTACGAGCAGTACTTC,CASSALGGTGTYEQYF
TRBJ1-1,.,.,TRBV29-1,TGCAGCGTTGGGGAGTGGGGAGAGGAAGCTTTCTTT,CSVGEWGEEAFF
TRBJ2-2,TRBD2,once,TRBV29-1,TGCAGCGTTGAAGATCGGAGACTAGCGGCAGGAGGGGAGCTGTTTTTT,CSVEDRRLAAGGELFF
TRBJ1-4,.,.,TRBV5-4,TGTGCCAGCAGCACAGGGATCTCTAATGAAAAACTGTTTTTT,CASSTGISNEKLFF
TRBJ1-3,.,once,TRBV7-2,TGTGCCAGCAGCTTATCAAGGGCTGGAAACACCATATATTTT,CASSLSRAGNTIYF
TRBJ2-1,TRBD2,.,TRBV4-1,TGCGCCAGCAGCCAAGGGTTAGCGGGAGACTACAATGAGCAGTTCTTC,CASSQGLAGDYNEQFF
TRBJ2-1,.,.,TRBV27,TGTGCCAGCAGCCAGAGGATTAGTCACAATGAGCAGTTCTTC,CASSQRISHNEQFF
TRBJ1-1,.,.,TRBV10-2,TGCGCCAGCAGTGACGCAGGGTCTTCCTACACTGAAGCTTTCTTT,CASSDAGSSYTEAFF
TRBJ1-3,TRBD1,.,TRBV7-8,TGTGCCAGCAGCCTACGACAGGGGGGGTCCGGAAACACCATATATTTT,CASSLRQGGSGNTIYF
TRBJ1-2,.,.,TRBV28,TGTGCCAGCAGTTCGCAGGGAAGCTATGGCTACACCTTC,CASSSQGSYGYTF
TRBJ1-2,TRBD1,many,TRBV4-3,TGCGCCAGCAGCCAAGGAATGGGACAGGGCTATGGCTACACCTTC,CASSQGMGQGYGYTF
TRBJ2-2,TRBD2,.,TRBV7-2,TGTGCCAGCAGCCAGACTAGCGGGAGGATCGGGGAGCTGTTTTTT,CASSQTSGRIGELFF
TRBJ1-5,.,.,TRBV19,TGTGCCCGAACGATGACAGTTGAGAGCAATCAGCCCCAGCATTTT,CARTMTVESNQPQHF
TRBJ1-2,.,.,TRBV19,TGTGCCAGTAGTAGATGGGGAGGAGACCAATTCCTCTATGGCTACACCTTC,CASSRWGGDQFLYGYTF
TRBJ2-1,TRBD2,.,TRBV15,TGTGCCACCAGCAGCTTTGCGGGAGCTAGGGATGAGCAGTTCTTC,CATSSFAGARDEQFF
TRBJ2-7,.,.,TRBV5-1,TGCGCCAGCAGATCGGGGGCCTACGAGCAGTACTTC,CASRSGAYEQYF
TRBJ2-3,TRBD2,few,TRBV6-1,TGTGCCAGCAGTGAAGTCCTAGCGGGAGTGGGGGGGAATACGCAGTATTTT,CASSEVLAGVGGNTQYF
TRBJ2-7,.,.,TRBV11-2,TGTGCCAGCAGCCCGTCGGGGGTCAACGAGCAGTACTTC,CASSPSGVNEQYF
TRBJ2-3,.,.,TRBV27,TGTGCCATTTCTAGGAGGGGCACAGATACGCAGTATTTT,CAISRRGTDTQYF
TRBJ2-7,.,.,TRBV27,TGTGCCAGCACTCTAAGTCCGGGCCTGCAGGCGGAGCAGTACTTC,CASTLSPGLQAEQYF
TRBJ2-1,TRBD1,.,TRBV29-1,TGCAGCGTTGAAGGCGGACAGGGAGTGGATGAGCAGTTCTTC,CSVEGGQGVDEQFF
TRBJ2-7,.,.,TRBV7-2,TGTGCCAGCAGCGAGAAGGTAGGCGGAATTACCTACGAGCAGTACTTC,CASSEKVGGITYEQYF
TRBJ2-1,.,.,TRBV5-4,TGTGCCAGCAGCCCTGAGATCTACAATGAGCAGTTCTTC,CASSPEIYNEQFF
TRBJ2-5,TRBD2,.,TRBV11-1,TGTGCCAGCAGCTTCCCCCGGGCGGGAGTGCTGACACGGGGGGAGACCCAGTACTTC,CASSFPRAGVLTRGETQYF
TRBJ1-2,TRBD1,.,TRBV5-8,TGTGCCAGCAGGCCCCAGGGGGACTATGGCTACACCTTC,CASRPQGDYGYTF
TRBJ2-1,TRBD2,once,TRBV10-3,TGTGCCACGCGACTAGCGGGACCAAACAATGAGCAGTTCTTC,CATRLAGPNNEQFF
TRBJ2-5,TRBD2,.,TRBV6-1,TGTGCCAGCAGCCGGGAGGGGGTGGAGACCCAGTACTTC,CASSREGVETQYF
TRBJ2-7,.,.,TRBV6-6,TGTGCCAGCAGTCTTATTCAGTCCACAAACGAGCAGTACTTC,CASSLIQSTNEQYF
TRBJ2-1,.,few,TRBV5-1,TGCGCCAGCAGCCGCTTCCCGGGCCGGGACAATGAGCAGTTCTTC,CASSRFPGRDNEQFF